The T cell receptor beta chain described here comes from a study of T cell responses to AZD1222 COVID-19 vaccine. Overall study results and limits: White British ancestry dominated among donors, who included more females, and clonal diversity was possibly underestimated.

In this sample, this clone turned up a few times. As yet, its antigen is unknown. The assay was immunoSEQ multiplex PCR, and TCRdb's table has in-frame clones only and misses some. There are more than 75,000 clones in the sample; about four fifths occur only once, and about 1.3% lies in the top ten. The receptor comes from an adult who received the AZD1222 COVID-19 vaccine. Specimen: peripheral blood, collected 28 days after the second AZD1222 dose.

The DNA for the CDR3 is TGTGCCAGCAGCTCGCCAGGACAGGGATACTACGAGCAGTACTTC. Translation gives CASSSPGQGYYEQYF. This rearrangement joins TRBV5-4 to TRBJ2-7; 8 nucleotides match TRBD1. CDR1 and CDR2 from the germline V gene are SGHNT and YYREEE (reference sequence). This CDR3 has 15 amino acids. The ends lost 3 bases at V and 3 bases at J; junction bases unmatched: 8.